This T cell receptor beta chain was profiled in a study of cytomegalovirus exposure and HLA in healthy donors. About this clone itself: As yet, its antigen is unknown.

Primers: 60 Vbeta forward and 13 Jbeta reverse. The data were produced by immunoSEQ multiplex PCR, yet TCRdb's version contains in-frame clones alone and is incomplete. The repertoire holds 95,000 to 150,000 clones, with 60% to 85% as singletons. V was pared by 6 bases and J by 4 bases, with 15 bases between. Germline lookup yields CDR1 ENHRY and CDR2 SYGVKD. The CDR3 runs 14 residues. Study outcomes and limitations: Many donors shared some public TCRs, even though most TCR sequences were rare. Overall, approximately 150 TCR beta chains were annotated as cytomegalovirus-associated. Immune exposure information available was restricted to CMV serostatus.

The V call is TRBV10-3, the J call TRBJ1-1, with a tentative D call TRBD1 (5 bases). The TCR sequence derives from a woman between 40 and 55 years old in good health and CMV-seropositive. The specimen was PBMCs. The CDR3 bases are TGTGCCATCAGGGCCCGGGGGGAGGGCACTGAAGCTTTCTTT. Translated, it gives CAIRARGEGTEAFF.